A selection of T cell receptor beta chains follows, all from one sample in a study of sequential checkpoint blockade in melanoma. TCRdb's table, derived via immunoSEQ multiplex PCR, lists solely in-frame clones and lacks some. The top ten clones hold approximately 15% of a sample with 8,900 or so clones, about 88% of them seen once. Sequencing was performed on CD8+ T cells sorted from blood (inferred from file names), taken from a patient given nivolumab and ipilimumab in sequence. These receptors all stem from a human donor with melanoma. CDR3s include the opening cysteine and the closing phenylalanine or tryptophan.

14	TRBV5-1	TRBJ2-7	CASSLGTRAYEQYF
16	TRBV27	TRBJ2-6	CASRLQGISGANVLTF
15	TRBV19	TRBJ1-5	CASSPWTGGNQPQHF
14	TRBV25-1	TRBJ1-2	CASSEGQEQNGYTF
13	TRBV7-3	TRBJ2-3	CASSSLAGDTQYF
14	TRBV11-2	TRBJ1-1	CASSLGAAGIEAFF
15	TRBV9	TRBJ2-7	CASSPTGGSSYEQYF
15	TRBV4-1	TRBJ1-2	CASSQVLEGGGGYTF
13	TRBV30	TRBJ2-7	CAWSGVRANEQYF
15	TRBV7-2	TRBJ2-7	CASSLYLGANYEQYF
19	TRBV27	TRBJ1-2	CASSWAVSRTGSPNYGYTF
14	TRBV5-4	TRBJ1-2	CASSFYAASYGYTF
17	TRBV19	TRBJ2-7	CASSSLVTSGGIYEQYF
18	TRBV27	TRBJ2-2	CASSLPETGSSNTGELFF
12	TRBV4-1	TRBJ1-1	CASSQGAGMAFF
15	TRBV19	TRBJ2-7	CASSPETTHLDEQYF
14	TRBV29-1	-	CSAGAGTRASEQYF
15	TRBV5-4	TRBJ1-2	CASSDPLGRGHGYTF
13	TRBV19	TRBJ1-5	CASRAGGYQPQHF
14	TRBV4-3	TRBJ1-2	CASSQGRTSTGPTF
14	TRBV18	TRBJ1-5	CASSLGQGNQPQHF
14	TRBV9	TRBJ2-7	CASSLRQIPYEQYF
15	TRBV5-8	TRBJ1-5	CASSLEVYEGQPQHF
16	TRBV2	TRBJ1-3	CATLDAGGPSGNTIYF
17	TRBV4-1	TRBJ2-7	CASSQEAQPTSSYEQYF
14	TRBV7-9	TRBJ2-7	CASSSPDSTYEQYF
15	TRBV19	TRBJ2-7	CASSIRQGASYEQYF
16	TRBV6-4	TRBJ1-5	CASSDPTGVANQPQHF
15	TRBV9	TRBJ1-2	CASSVASDRVVGYTF
16	TRBV19	-	CASSATLAGVTYEQYF
13	TRBV11-3	TRBJ1-2	CASSLNRAGGYTF
17	TRBV14	TRBJ1-2	CASSQVPGTGGVYGYTF
15	TRBV5-1	TRBJ2-7	CASSPTGTGSREQYF
14	TRBV5-1	TRBJ2-1	CASREDLSYNEQFF
17	TRBV29-1	TRBJ1-1	CSVESSQGSWIRTEAFF
14	TRBV4-1	TRBJ2-7	CASSQDSGSWEQYF
14	TRBV19	TRBJ2-5	CASSIGRGQETQYF
15	TRBV6-5	TRBJ1-5	CASSPRQFSNQPQHF
16	TRBV7-9	TRBJ2-7	CASSPFAGLLAYEQYF
15	TRBV15	TRBJ2-7	CATSRAASGSYEQYF
16	TRBV27	TRBJ2-3	CASSPLLAGFTDTQYF
13	TRBV6-6	TRBJ1-5	CATQTGGYQPQHF
15	TRBV27	TRBJ1-1	CASSLSGDTRTEAFF
13	TRBV7-9	TRBJ1-1	CATRAGVATEAFF
19	TRBV5-1	TRBJ1-2	CASTDLRSRTGDTRGGYTF
15	TRBV19	TRBJ2-7	CASSIGTGSSYEQYF
15	TRBV7-6	TRBJ1-2	CASSLGDGPYRGYTF
16	TRBV19	TRBJ1-5	CASSIGWTPRDQPQHF